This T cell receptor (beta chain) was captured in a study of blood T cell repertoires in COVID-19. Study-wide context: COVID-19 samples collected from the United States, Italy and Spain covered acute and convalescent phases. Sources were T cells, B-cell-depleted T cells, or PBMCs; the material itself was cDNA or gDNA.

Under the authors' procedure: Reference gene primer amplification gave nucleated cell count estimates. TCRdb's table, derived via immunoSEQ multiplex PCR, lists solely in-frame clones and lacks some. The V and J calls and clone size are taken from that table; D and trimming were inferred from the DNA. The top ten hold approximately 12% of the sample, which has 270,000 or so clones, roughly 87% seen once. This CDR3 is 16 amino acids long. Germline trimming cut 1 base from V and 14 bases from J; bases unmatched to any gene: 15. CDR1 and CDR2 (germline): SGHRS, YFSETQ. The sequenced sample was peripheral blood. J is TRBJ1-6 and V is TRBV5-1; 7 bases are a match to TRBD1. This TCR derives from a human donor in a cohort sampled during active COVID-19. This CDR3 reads CASSLRAGTAFSALHF. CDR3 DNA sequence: TGCGCCAGCAGCTTGAGGGCCGGGACAGCCTTTTCGGCCCTCCACTTT.